A selection of T cell receptor beta chains follows, all from one sample in a study of neurological immune-mediated disorders. TCRdb re-called the 5' RACE reads with MiXCR, one entry per CDR3 protein. The table shows tens of thousands of distinct CDR3 sequences, with about a fifth occurring only once. Sequences were obtained from PBMCs. These TCRs come from a man aged 55 to 70 with HTLV-1-associated myelopathy (HAM/TSP). Both conserved end residues are part of each CDR3. The order of the fields is clone size, V gene, CDR3 length, CDR3 protein. The listing skips clone size in some rows; elsewhere it reads once, few, many or a size class.

clone size: many; V gene: TRBV12-3/TRBV12-4; CDR3 length: 14; CDR3 protein: CASRPGTGGYGYTF
clone size: many; V gene: TRBV12-3/TRBV12-4; CDR3 length: 14; CDR3 protein: CASSPNGATGELFF
clone size: many; V gene: TRBV7-8; CDR3 length: 17; CDR3 protein: CASSLGGASGNYNEQFF
clone size: many; V gene: TRBV29-1; CDR3 length: 13; CDR3 protein: CSVRREGRETQYF
clone size: many; V gene: TRBV7-8; CDR3 length: 16; CDR3 protein: CASSLARARTGWSQHF
clone size: many; V gene: TRBV5-1; CDR3 length: 16; CDR3 protein: CASSPGLRDNKNIQYF
clone size: many; V gene: TRBV5-1; CDR3 length: 14; CDR3 protein: CASRNTGQNTEAFF
clone size: many; V gene: TRBV9; CDR3 length: 14; CDR3 protein: CASSETSSTGELFF
clone size: medium-sized; V gene: TRBV20-1; CDR3 length: 13; CDR3 protein: CSARPTGTPEAFF
clone size: -; V gene: TRBV29-1; CDR3 length: 15; CDR3 protein: CSMARGVGGYNEQFF
clone size: many; V gene: TRBV7-2; CDR3 length: 12; CDR3 protein: CASSKGRDFGYF
clone size: -; V gene: TRBV7-3; CDR3 length: 16; CDR3 protein: CASISSETGTGNFFLF
clone size: many; V gene: TRBV5-1; CDR3 length: 15; CDR3 protein: CASTIGGRGTDTQYF
clone size: -; V gene: TRBV6-2/TRBV6-3; CDR3 length: 11; CDR3 protein: CASSSVDTQYF
clone size: many; V gene: TRBV5-1; CDR3 length: 14; CDR3 protein: CASSPRLARETQYF
clone size: many; V gene: TRBV5-5; CDR3 length: 14; CDR3 protein: CASSLTGITDTQYF
clone size: many; V gene: TRBV5-1; CDR3 length: 14; CDR3 protein: CASSLDRLAETQYF
clone size: many; V gene: TRBV7-9; CDR3 length: 13; CDR3 protein: CASSSQPGMPQHF
clone size: -; V gene: TRBV12-3/TRBV12-4; CDR3 length: 18; CDR3 protein: CASSPRLFSGTTGGELFF
clone size: once; V gene: TRBV20-1; CDR3 length: 14; CDR3 protein: CSAVTSGRVYEQFF
clone size: medium-sized; V gene: TRBV6-6; CDR3 length: 13; CDR3 protein: CASKREGLNEQFF
clone size: many; V gene: TRBV6-1; CDR3 length: 15; CDR3 protein: CASRTSGRNTGELFF
clone size: many; V gene: TRBV5-1; CDR3 length: 14; CDR3 protein: CASSWDTSSYEQYF
clone size: many; V gene: TRBV6-2/TRBV6-3; CDR3 length: 15; CDR3 protein: CASSSPSGYTDTQYF
clone size: many; V gene: TRBV20-1; CDR3 length: 13; CDR3 protein: CSAREGGNQPQHF
clone size: many; V gene: TRBV20-1; CDR3 length: 13; CDR3 protein: CSASGGFSYEQYF
clone size: -; V gene: TRBV5-1; CDR3 length: 16; CDR3 protein: CASSRIFDGGDTEAFF
clone size: -; V gene: TRBV7-9; CDR3 length: 21; CDR3 protein: CASSLGVRLAGGTLSYNEQFF
clone size: many; V gene: TRBV7-9; CDR3 length: 15; CDR3 protein: CASSPTELNTGELFF
clone size: many; V gene: TRBV7-3; CDR3 length: 17; CDR3 protein: CASSLMASGGSYNEQFF
clone size: many; V gene: TRBV5-1; CDR3 length: 17; CDR3 protein: CASSLFYSRSGANVLTF
clone size: -; V gene: TRBV20-1; CDR3 length: 14; CDR3 protein: CSARVGGQNTEAFF
clone size: many; V gene: TRBV5-1; CDR3 length: 16; CDR3 protein: CASSLVLAGDTGELFF
clone size: -; V gene: TRBV25-1; CDR3 length: 14; CDR3 protein: CASSDSGTQETQYF
clone size: once; V gene: TRBV29-1; CDR3 length: 12; CDR3 protein: CSVEDRIRALNF
clone size: many; V gene: TRBV20-1; CDR3 length: 14; CDR3 protein: CSAPGGGSYNEQFF
clone size: many; V gene: TRBV20-1; CDR3 length: 16; CDR3 protein: CSAGVPGQTYNQPQHF
clone size: many; V gene: TRBV18; CDR3 length: 14; CDR3 protein: CASSFGLAGSEQYF
clone size: -; V gene: TRBV20-1; CDR3 length: 16; CDR3 protein: CSARDDGTRVTGELFF
clone size: many; V gene: TRBV6-2/TRBV6-3; CDR3 length: 14; CDR3 protein: CASSYRPGSGELFF
clone size: many; V gene: TRBV20-1; CDR3 length: 16; CDR3 protein: CSASSAGGPSLETQYF
clone size: -; V gene: TRBV12-3/TRBV12-4; CDR3 length: 16; CDR3 protein: CASSLGTIPLNTEALF
clone size: many; V gene: TRBV10-3; CDR3 length: 14; CDR3 protein: CAISEPGTEETQYF
clone size: many; V gene: TRBV7-3; CDR3 length: 15; CDR3 protein: CASSPQHNTNYGYTF
clone size: -; V gene: TRBV19; CDR3 length: 12; CDR3 protein: CSSGDSYNEQFF
clone size: many; V gene: TRBV20-1; CDR3 length: 15; CDR3 protein: CSARSGGSTPDTQYF
clone size: many; V gene: TRBV2; CDR3 length: 15; CDR3 protein: CASSLKPTGGSGYTF
clone size: many; V gene: TRBV20-1; CDR3 length: 15; CDR3 protein: CSALMTGKANYGYTF
clone size: many; V gene: TRBV6-2/TRBV6-3; CDR3 length: 15; CDR3 protein: CASSWGPIGGAEAFF
clone size: many; V gene: TRBV28; CDR3 length: 14; CDR3 protein: CASSLLLGAYEQYF
clone size: many; V gene: TRBV20-1; CDR3 length: 13; CDR3 protein: CSAPQGHQETQYF
clone size: many; V gene: TRBV7-8; CDR3 length: 15; CDR3 protein: CASRPGSGRIGELFF